This passage covers 12 T cell receptor beta chains from one sample sequenced in a study of post-analysis software for immune sequencing data. Unique molecular identifiers were built into the TCR beta cDNA libraries. TCRdb re-derived calls from the PCR reads in MiXCR, one entry per CDR3 protein. The repertoire holds approximately 770,000 distinct CDR3 sequences, with around 45% as singletons. General study results and limits: About five TRBV segments, including TRBV5-6, TRBV5-1 and TRBV20-1, were more frequent in patients than controls.

The antigens for these receptors are not known. Sequenced: blood. All receptors come from a girl aged 5-17 years with multiple sclerosis.

This clonotype has only a few counts. The rearrangement uses TRBV20-1 and TRBJ2-3, with 9 bases that match TRBD2. V lost 3 bases to trimming and J lost 4 bases; unmatched junction nucleotides: 8. Per germline, CDR1 DFQATT and CDR2 SNEGSKA (reference sequence). The CDR3 is 15 amino acids. Here the CDR3 DNA reads TGCAGTGCTAGTCCCTTAGCGGGAGTGTCAGATACGCAGTATTTT. This encodes CSASPLAGVSDTQYF.

There are a few counts of this clonotype. The chain uses TRBV6-1 and TRBJ2-1; D is perhaps TRBD2 (6 bases). Trimming left V 6 bases short and J 0 bases short, with 12 bases between. CDR1 is MNHNS and CDR2 is SASEGT in the germline V gene. The CDR3 loop spans 15 amino acids. The DNA of the CDR3 is TGTGCCAGCAGCCTCGGGAGCCTCTCCTACAATGAGCAGTTCTTC. Protein product: CASSLGSLSYNEQFF.

This chain links TRBV9 with TRBJ2-7; D may match TRBD1 or TRBD2 (5 bases each). The CDR3 runs 13 residues. In germline, CDR1 is SGDLS, CDR2 YYNGEE. V was clipped by 0 bases and J by 6 bases, with 10 bases between them. CDR3 nucleotides: TGTGCCAGCAGCGTAGGTAAGGGGAGCGAGCAGTACTTC. Translated, it gives CASSVGKGSEQYF.

This clonotype was seen a handful of times. This chain joins TRBV6-1 and TRBJ1-2; D unresolved. The CDR3 extends over 14 amino acids. The V gene lost 6 bases and the J gene lost 2 bases, with 13 bases spanning the gap. CDR1 and CDR2 (germline): MNHNS, SASEGT. The CDR3 spells CASRQDTGNYGYTF. In DNA, the CDR3 is TGTGCCAGCAGACAAGACACTGGAAACTATGGCTACACCTTC.

About this clonotype: The junction shows a germline mismatch at one end, possibly a read error. The V and J genes are TRBV27 and TRBJ2-3; D unclear. Germline V gene data show CDR1 as MNHEY and CDR2 as SMNVEV (reference sequence). The CDR3 has 15 residues. DNA of the CDR3: TGTGCTAGCAGTTTTAACCCTGGGCTACCACTTACGCAGTATTTT. It encodes CASSFNPGLPLTQYF.

This chain connects TRBV7-9 to TRBJ2-5, with a possible D match to TRBD1 (6 bases). The CDR3 is 13 residues long. The germline CDR1 and CDR2 sequences are SEHNR and FQNEAQ (reference sequence). V was clipped by 3 bases and J by 5 bases, with 10 bases between them. CDR3 amino acids: CASSFTGMETQYF. The CDR3 nucleotides read TGTGCCAGCAGCTTTACAGGGATGGAGACCCAGTACTTC.

The chain carries TRBV27 and TRBJ2-7; weak D call: TRBD1 (5 bases). Between the trimmed V and J ends, which lost 4 bases and 5 bases, there was a span of 15 bases. Germline V gene data show CDR1 as MNHEY and CDR2 as SMNVEV (reference sequence). CDR3 size: 14 residues. The CDR3: CASSSVAGSHEQYF. The CDR3 bases are TGTGCCAGCAGTTCAGTCGCAGGGTCCCACGAGCAGTACTTC.

The chain couples TRBV6-5 to TRBJ2-4; 7 nucleotides align to TRBD1. This CDR3 is 11 amino acids long. V lost 4 bases and J lost 13; bases outside the gene matches: 4. The germline V gene encodes CDR1 MNHEY and CDR2 SVGAGI. The CDR3 bases are TGTGCCAGCAGTTTTGACAGGGTCCAGTACTTC. This encodes CASSFDRVQYF.

The genes are TRBV7-2 and TRBJ1-2; 7 nucleotides match TRBD1. CDR1 and CDR2 from the germline V gene are SGHTA and FQGNSA. The CDR3 has 14 residues. The J segment lost 4 bases and the V segment lost 1 base, leaving 3 bases of the junction unmatched. CDR3 bases: TGTGCCAGCAGCTTAGTCGGGACAGCCTATGGCTACACCTTC. Residues: CASSLVGTAYGYTF.

The V gene is TRBV7-9, the J gene TRBJ2-7; 10 bases match TRBD2. CDR3 size: 16 residues. V dropped 0 bases and J dropped 0; count of bases not matched to a gene: 2. Looked up from germline, CDR1 is SEHNR and CDR2 is FQNEAQ (reference sequence). The CDR3 nucleotides are TGTGCCAGCAGCTTAGCGGCTAGCGGGAGCTCCTACGAGCAGTACTTC. Translated, it gives CASSLAASGSSYEQYF.

This clonotype came up a few times. The chain links TRBV7-2 to TRBJ2-5; weak D call: TRBD1 (6 bases). Germline lookup yields CDR1 SGHTA and CDR2 FQGNSA. V lost 1 base to trimming and J lost 2 bases, with 8 bases between them. This CDR3 region has 14 residues. The CDR3: CASSLVGAQETQYF. CDR3 nucleotides: TGTGCCAGCAGCTTAGTGGGGGCTCAAGAGACCCAGTACTTC.

This clonotype appeared a few times. V and J are TRBV27 and TRBJ2-7, with 8 bases that match TRBD1. The junction had 10 bases not matched to a gene; V was cut back by 4 bases and J by 5 bases. The CDR3 extends over 15 amino acids. CDR1 is MNHEY, CDR2 SMNVEV, per germline (reference sequence). For the CDR3, the DNA is TGTGCCAGCAGTTACAGGGGGTTCACAGCTAACGAGCAGTACTTC. It specifies CASSYRGFTANEQYF.